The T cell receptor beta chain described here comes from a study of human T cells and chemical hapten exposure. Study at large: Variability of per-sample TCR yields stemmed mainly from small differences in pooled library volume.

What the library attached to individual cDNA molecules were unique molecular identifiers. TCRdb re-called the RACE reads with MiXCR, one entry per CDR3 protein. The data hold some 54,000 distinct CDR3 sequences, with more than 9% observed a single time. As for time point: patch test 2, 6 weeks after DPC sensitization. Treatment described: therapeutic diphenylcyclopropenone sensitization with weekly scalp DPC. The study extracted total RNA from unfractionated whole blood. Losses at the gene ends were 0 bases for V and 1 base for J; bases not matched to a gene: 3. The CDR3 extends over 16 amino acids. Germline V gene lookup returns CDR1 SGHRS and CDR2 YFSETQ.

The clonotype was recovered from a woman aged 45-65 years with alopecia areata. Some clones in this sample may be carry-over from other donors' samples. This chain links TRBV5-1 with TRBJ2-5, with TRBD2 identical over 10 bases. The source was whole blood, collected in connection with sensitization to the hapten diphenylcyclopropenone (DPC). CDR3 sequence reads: CASSLGLAGAQETQYF. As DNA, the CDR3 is TGCGCCAGCAGCTTGGGGCTAGCGGGGGCCCAAGAGACCCAGTACTTC.